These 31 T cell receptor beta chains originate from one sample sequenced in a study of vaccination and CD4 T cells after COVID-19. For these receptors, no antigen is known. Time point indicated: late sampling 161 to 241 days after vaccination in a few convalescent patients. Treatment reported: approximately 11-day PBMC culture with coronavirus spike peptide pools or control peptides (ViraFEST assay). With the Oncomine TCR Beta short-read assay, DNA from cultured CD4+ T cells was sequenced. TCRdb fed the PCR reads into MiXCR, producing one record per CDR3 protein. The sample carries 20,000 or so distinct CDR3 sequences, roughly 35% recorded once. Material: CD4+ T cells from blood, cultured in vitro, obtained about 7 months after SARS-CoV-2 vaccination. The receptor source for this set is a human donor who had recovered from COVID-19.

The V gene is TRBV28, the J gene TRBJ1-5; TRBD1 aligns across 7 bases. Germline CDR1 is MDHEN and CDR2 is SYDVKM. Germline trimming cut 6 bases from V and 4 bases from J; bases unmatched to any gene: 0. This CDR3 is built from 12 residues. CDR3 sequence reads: CASRGQNQPQHF. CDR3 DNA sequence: TGTGCCAGCAGGGGACAGAATCAGCCCCAGCATTTT.

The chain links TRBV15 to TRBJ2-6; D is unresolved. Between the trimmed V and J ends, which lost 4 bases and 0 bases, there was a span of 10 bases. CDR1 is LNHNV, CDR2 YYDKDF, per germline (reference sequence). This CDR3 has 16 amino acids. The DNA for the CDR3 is TGTGCCACCAGCAACCTACTGATCTCTGGGGCCAACGTCCTGACTTTC. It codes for CATSNLLISGANVLTF.

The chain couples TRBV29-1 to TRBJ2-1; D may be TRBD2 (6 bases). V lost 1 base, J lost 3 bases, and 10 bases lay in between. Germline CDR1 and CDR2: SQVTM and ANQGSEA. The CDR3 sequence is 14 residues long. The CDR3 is CSVEGPGLYNEQFF. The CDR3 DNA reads TGCAGCGTTGAAGGACCGGGACTCTACAATGAGCAGTTCTTC.

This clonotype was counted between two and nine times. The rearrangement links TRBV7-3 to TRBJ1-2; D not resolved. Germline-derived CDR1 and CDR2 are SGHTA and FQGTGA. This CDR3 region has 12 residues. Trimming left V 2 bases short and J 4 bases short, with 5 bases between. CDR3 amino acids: CASSLPAYGYTF. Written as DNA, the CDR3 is TGTGCCAGCAGCTTACCAGCCTATGGCTACACCTTC.

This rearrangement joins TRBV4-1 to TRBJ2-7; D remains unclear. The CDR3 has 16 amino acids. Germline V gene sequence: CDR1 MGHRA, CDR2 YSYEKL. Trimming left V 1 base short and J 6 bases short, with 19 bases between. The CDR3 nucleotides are TGCGCCAGCAGCCAAGCAGCGACCAGTGGGATACGCGAGCAGTACTTC. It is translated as CASSQAATSGIREQYF.

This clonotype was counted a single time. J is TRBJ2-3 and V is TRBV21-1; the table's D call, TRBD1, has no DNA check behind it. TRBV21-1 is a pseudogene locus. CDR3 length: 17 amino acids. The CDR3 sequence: CASSSLGGVGGTDTQYF. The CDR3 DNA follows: TGTGCCAGCAGTTCCCTTGGCGGGGTGGGGGGAACAGATACGCAGTATTTT.

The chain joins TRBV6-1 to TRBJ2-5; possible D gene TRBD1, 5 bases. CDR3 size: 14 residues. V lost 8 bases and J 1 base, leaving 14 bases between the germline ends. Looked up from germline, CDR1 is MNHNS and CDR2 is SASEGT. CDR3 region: CASLRRQTQETQYF. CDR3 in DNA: TGTGCCAGCCTACGGCGACAGACCCAAGAGACCCAGTACTTC.

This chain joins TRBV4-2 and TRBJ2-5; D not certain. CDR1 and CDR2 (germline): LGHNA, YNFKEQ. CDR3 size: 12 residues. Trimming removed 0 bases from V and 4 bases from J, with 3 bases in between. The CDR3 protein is CASSQDRETQYF. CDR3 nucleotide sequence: TGTGCCAGCAGCCAAGATAGAGAGACCCAGTACTTC.

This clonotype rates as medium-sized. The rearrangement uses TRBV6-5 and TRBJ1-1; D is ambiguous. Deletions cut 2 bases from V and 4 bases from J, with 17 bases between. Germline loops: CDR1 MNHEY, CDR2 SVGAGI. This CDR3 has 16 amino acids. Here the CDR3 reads CASSYNLRAAGTEAFF. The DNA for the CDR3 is TGTGCCAGCAGTTACAATCTGAGGGCTGCGGGCACTGAAGCTTTCTTT.

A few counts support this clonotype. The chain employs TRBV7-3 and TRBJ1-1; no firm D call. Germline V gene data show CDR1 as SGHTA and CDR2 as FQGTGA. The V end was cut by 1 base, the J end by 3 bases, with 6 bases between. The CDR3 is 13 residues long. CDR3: CASSLRRDTEAFF. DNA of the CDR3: TGTGCCAGCAGCTTAAGGAGGGACACTGAAGCTTTCTTT.

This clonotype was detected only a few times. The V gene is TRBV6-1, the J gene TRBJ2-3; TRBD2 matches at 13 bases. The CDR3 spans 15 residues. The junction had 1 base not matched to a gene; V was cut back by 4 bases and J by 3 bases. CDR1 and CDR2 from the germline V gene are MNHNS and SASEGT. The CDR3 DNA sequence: TGTGCCAGCAGTGGGACTAGCGGGAGAACAGATACGCAGTATTTT. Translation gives CASSGTSGRTDTQYF.

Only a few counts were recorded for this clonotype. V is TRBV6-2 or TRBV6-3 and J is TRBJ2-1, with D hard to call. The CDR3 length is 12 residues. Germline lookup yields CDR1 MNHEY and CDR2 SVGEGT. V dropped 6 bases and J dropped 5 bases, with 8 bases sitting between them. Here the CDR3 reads CASSRADNEQFF. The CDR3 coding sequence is TGTGCCAGCAGCCGAGCCGACAATGAGCAGTTCTTC.

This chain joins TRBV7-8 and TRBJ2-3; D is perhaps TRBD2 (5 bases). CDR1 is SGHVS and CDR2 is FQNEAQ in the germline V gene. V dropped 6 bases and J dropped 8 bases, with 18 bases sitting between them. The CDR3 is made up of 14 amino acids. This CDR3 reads CASREEAGGFTQYF. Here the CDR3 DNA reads TGTGCCAGCAGGGAGGAGGCGGGTGGGTTTACGCAGTATTTT.

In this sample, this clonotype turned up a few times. CDR3 nucleotides: TGCAGTGCTAGAGATGGGGAGCGGGAGGGCCGCTCCTACGAGCAGTACTTC. Protein sequence: CSARDGEREGRSYEQYF. V usage is TRBV20-1 and J usage is TRBJ2-7; TRBD2 aligns across 10 bases. V shed 0 bases and J 0 bases; nucleotides not matched to a gene: 8. There are 17 residues in the CDR3. Germline V gives CDR1 DFQATT, CDR2 SNEGSKA (reference sequence).

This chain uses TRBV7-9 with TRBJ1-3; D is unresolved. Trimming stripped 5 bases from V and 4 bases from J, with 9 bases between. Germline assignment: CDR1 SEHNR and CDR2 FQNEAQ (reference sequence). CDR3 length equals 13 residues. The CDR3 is CASSEMTGNTIYF. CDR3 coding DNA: TGTGCCAGCAGCGAGATGACGGGAAACACCATATATTTT. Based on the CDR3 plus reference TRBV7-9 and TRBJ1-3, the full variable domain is DTGVSQNPRHKITKRGQNVTFRCDPISEHNRLYWYRQTLGQGPEFLTYFQNEAQLEKSRLLSDRFSAERPKGSFSTLEIQRTEQGDSAMYLCASSEMTGNTIYFGEGSWLTVV.

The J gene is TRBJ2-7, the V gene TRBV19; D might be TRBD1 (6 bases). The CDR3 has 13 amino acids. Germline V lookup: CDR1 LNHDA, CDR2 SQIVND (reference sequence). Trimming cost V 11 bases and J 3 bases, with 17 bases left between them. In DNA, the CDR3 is TGTGCCCCCCCTTGGGACACCCACTACGAGCAGTACTTC. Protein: CAPPWDTHYEQYF.

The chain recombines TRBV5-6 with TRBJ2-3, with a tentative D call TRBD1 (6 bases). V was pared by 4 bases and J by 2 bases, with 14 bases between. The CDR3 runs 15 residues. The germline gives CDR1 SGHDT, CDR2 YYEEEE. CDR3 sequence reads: CASSHRAVTTDTQYF. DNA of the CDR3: TGTGCCAGCAGCCACAGGGCGGTCACCACAGATACGCAGTATTTT. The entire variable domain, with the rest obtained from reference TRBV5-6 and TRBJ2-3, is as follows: DAGVTQSPTHLIKTRGQQVTLRCSPKSGHDTVSWYQQALGQGPQFIFQYYEEEERQRGNFPDRFSGHQFPNYSSELNVNALLLGDSALYLCASSHRAVTTDTQYFGPGTRLTVL.

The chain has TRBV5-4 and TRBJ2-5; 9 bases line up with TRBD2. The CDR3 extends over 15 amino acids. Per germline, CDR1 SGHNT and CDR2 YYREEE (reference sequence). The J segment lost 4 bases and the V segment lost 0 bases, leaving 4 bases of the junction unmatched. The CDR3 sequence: CASSLVSGRGETQYF. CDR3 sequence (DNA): TGTGCCAGCAGCTTGGTTAGCGGGAGAGGAGAGACCCAGTACTTC.

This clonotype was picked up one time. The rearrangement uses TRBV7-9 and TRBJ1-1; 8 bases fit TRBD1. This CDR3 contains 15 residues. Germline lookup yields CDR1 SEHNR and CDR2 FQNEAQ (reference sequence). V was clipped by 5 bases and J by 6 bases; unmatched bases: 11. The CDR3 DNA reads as TGTGCCAGCAGCCCTCCCGGACAGGGCTCCGCTGAAGCTTTCTTT. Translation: CASSPPGQGSAEAFF.

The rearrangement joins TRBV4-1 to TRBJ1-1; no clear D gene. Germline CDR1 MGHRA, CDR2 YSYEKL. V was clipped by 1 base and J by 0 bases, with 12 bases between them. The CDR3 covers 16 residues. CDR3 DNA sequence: TGCGCCAGCAGCCAAGTCTCGAATATGATGAACACTGAAGCTTTCTTT. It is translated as CASSQVSNMMNTEAFF.

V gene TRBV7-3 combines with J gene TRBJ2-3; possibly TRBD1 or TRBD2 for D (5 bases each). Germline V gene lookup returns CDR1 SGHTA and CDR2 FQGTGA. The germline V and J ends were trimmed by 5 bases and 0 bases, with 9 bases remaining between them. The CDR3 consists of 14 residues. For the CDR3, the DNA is TGTGCCAGCAGCACAGGACTGAGCACAGATACGCAGTATTTT. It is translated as CASSTGLSTDTQYF.

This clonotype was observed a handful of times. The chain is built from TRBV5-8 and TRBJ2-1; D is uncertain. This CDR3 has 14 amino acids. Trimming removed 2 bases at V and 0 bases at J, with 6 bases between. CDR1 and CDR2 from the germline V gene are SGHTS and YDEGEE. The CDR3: CASSFAGSYNEQFF. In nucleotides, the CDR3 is TGTGCCAGCAGCTTCGCTGGCTCCTACAATGAGCAGTTCTTC.

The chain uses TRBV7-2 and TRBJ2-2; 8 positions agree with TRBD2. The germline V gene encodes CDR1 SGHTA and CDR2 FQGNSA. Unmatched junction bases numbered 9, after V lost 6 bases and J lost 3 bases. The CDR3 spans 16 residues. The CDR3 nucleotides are TGTGCCAGCAGTCCGAGCCGACTAGCGCACACCGGGGAGCTGTTTTTT. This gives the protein CASSPSRLAHTGELFF.

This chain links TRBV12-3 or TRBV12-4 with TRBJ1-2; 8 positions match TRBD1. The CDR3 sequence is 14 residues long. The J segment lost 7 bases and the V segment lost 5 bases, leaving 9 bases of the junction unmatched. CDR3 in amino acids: CASSLRTGQGGYTF. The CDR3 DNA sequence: TGTGCCAGCAGTCTAAGGACCGGACAGGGTGGCTACACCTTC.

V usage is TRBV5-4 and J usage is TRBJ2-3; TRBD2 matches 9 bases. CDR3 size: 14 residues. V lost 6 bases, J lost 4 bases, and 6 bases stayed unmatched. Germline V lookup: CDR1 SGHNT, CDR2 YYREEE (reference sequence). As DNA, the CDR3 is TGTGCCAGCAACCAGCGGGAGGACCCAGATACGCAGTATTTT. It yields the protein CASNQREDPDTQYF.

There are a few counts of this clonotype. Here the CDR3 DNA reads TGCAGTGCTGTGAGGATCAACTCCTACAATGAGCAGTTCTTC. Its protein product is CSAVRINSYNEQFF. The J gene is TRBJ2-1, the V gene TRBV20-1, with D uncertain. The CDR3 runs to 14 residues. With 5 bases removed from V and 0 bases from J, the gap between germline ends came to 11 bases. Germline V gene data show CDR1 as DFQATT and CDR2 as SNEGSKA (reference sequence).

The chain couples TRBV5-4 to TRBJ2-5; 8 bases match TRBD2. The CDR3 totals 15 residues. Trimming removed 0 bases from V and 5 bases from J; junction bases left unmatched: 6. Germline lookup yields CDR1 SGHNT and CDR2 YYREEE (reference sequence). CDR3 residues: CASSLALAEWETQYF. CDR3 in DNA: TGTGCCAGCAGCTTGGCACTAGCGGAGTGGGAGACCCAGTACTTC.

As DNA, the CDR3 is TGTGCCAGCAGCTTAGTCGCGGACGCCTTTAATTCACCCCTCCACTTT. Protein sequence: CASSLVADAFNSPLHF. The chain employs TRBV7-9 and TRBJ1-6; D is uncertain. Germline V CDR1 and CDR2: SEHNR, FQNEAQ (reference sequence). The V end was cut by 1 base, the J end by 6 bases, with 13 bases between. This CDR3 region has 16 residues. The entire variable domain, with the rest obtained from reference TRBV7-9 and TRBJ1-6, is as follows: DTGVSQNPRHKITKRGQNVTFRCDPISEHNRLYWYRQTLGQGPEFLTYFQNEAQLEKSRLLSDRFSAERPKGSFSTLEIQRTEQGDSAMYLCASSLVADAFNSPLHFGNGTRLTVT.

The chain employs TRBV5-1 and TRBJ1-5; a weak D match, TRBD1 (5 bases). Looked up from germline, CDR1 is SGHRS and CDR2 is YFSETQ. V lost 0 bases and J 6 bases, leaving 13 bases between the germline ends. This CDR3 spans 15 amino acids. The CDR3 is CASSLDGQGRQPQHF. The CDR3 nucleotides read TGCGCCAGCAGCTTGGATGGCCAGGGACGTCAGCCCCAGCATTTT.

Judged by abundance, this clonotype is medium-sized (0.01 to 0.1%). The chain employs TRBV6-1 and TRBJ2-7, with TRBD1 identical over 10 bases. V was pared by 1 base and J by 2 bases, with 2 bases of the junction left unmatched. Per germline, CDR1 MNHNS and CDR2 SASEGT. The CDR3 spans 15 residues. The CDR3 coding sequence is TGTGCCAGCAGTGAAGAGGGGACAGGGGCCTACGAGCAGTACTTC. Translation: CASSEEGTGAYEQYF.

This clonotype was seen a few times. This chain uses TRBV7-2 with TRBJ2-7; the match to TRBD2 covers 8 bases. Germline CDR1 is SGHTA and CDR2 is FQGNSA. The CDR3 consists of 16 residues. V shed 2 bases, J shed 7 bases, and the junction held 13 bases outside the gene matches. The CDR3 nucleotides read TGTGCCAGCAGCTTACCCCGGGTAGCGGGACGTCTGGAGCAGTACTTC. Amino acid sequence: CASSLPRVAGRLEQYF. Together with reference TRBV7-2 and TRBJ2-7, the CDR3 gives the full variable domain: GAGVSQSPSNKVTEKGKDVELRCDPISGHTALYWYRQSLGQGLEFLIYFQGNSAPDKSGLPSDRFSAERTGGSVSTLTIQRTQQEDSAVYLCASSLPRVAGRLEQYFGPGTRLTVT.